Listed here are 18 T cell receptor beta chains from one sample, sequenced in a study of blood T cells in healthy people across ages. A second PCR, run for about 7 to 11 cycles, used a sample-barcoded 5' primer plus a J-beta primer mix. TCRdb re-derived calls from the 5' RACE reads in MiXCR, one entry per CDR3 protein. The sample shows approximately 690,000 distinct CDR3 sequences, around three fifths of them seen only once. The sequenced material came from blood. Receptors were obtained from a man in his 60s in good health.

This clonotype was observed many times. The CDR3 nucleotides read TGTGCCAGCAGCCAACAGGGAGGCTATGGCTACACCTTC. This sequence encodes CASSQQGGYGYTF. The chain recombines TRBV4-2 with TRBJ1-2, with D possibly TRBD1 on 5 matching bases. Germline CDR1 is LGHNA and CDR2 is YNFKEQ. The CDR3 sequence is 13 residues long. Deletions cut 2 bases from V and 4 bases from J, with 8 bases between.

This clonotype was counted only a few times. The chain has TRBV29-1 and TRBJ2-3, with D uncertain. This CDR3 is 13 amino acids long. Germline V CDR1 and CDR2: SQVTM, ANQGSEA. V gave up 2 bases and J gave up 2 bases, with 8 bases separating them. CDR3 loop: CSVEQGPTDTQYF. The CDR3 DNA reads TGCAGCGTTGAACAAGGGCCCACAGATACGCAGTATTTT.

This clonotype appeared once. The chain has TRBV6-2 or TRBV6-3 and TRBJ2-3, with a possible D match to TRBD1 (5 bases). The CDR3 has 15 amino acids. CDR1 is MNHEY, CDR2 SVGEGT, per germline. Trimming removed 8 bases at V and 10 bases at J, with 25 bases between. CDR3 nucleotides: TGTGCCAGCCGTAGGGGCGCAGGTGCCACAGCTGCGCAGTATTTT. It specifies CASRRGAGATAAQYF.

This clonotype was detected a few times. The chain employs TRBV4-1 and TRBJ2-1, with 13 bases that match TRBD2. The V gene end was trimmed by 3 bases and the J gene end by 10 bases; junction bases not matched to a gene: 12. Germline V lookup: CDR1 MGHRA, CDR2 YSYEKL. This CDR3 has 17 amino acids. This CDR3 is CASSQGPGTSGVGEQFF. CDR3 sequence (DNA): TGCGCCAGCAGCCAGGGTCCTGGGACTAGCGGGGTTGGCGAGCAGTTCTTC.

The CDR3 DNA reads as TGTGCCAGCCGGTGGCTGGGCGATAATGAGCAGTTCTTC. This sequence encodes CASRWLGDNEQFF. This rearrangement joins TRBV12-3 or TRBV12-4 to TRBJ2-1; D is unclear. This CDR3 is built from 13 residues. V lost 8 bases, J lost 7 bases, and 15 bases lay in between.

The CDR3 DNA reads TGTGCCAGCAGCCTTCCCAGGAGGGGGGCCAACGTCCTGACTTTC. As protein: CASSLPRRGANVLTF. V usage is TRBV3-1 and J usage is TRBJ2-6; weak D call: TRBD2 (5 bases). CDR1 and CDR2 from the germline V gene are LGHDT and YNNKEL (reference sequence). V was clipped by 4 bases and J by 4 bases, with 11 bases between them. The CDR3 is 15 residues long.

V is TRBV11-2 and J is TRBJ1-2, with D unclear. The length of the CDR3 is 13 residues. CDR1 is SGHAT, CDR2 FQNNGV, per germline. Between the trimmed V and J ends, which lost 6 bases and 8 bases, there was a span of 16 bases. This CDR3 reads CASRGPGVGGYTF. Here the CDR3 DNA reads TGTGCCAGCAGAGGACCCGGAGTTGGCGGCTACACCTTC. The complete variable domain, with remaining parts taken from reference TRBV11-2 and TRBJ1-2, reads EAGVAQSPRYKIIEKRQSVAFWCNPISGHATLYWYQQILGQGPKLLIQFQNNGVVDDSQLPKDRFSAERLKGVDSTLKIQPAKLEDSAVYLCASRGPGVGGYTFGSGTRLTVV.

The chain carries TRBV12-5 and TRBJ2-5; D may correspond to TRBD1 or TRBD2 (6 bases each). CDR1 is LGHNT and CDR2 is FRNRAP in the germline V gene. V lost 1 base, J lost 0 bases, and 12 bases lay in between. There are 16 residues in the CDR3. CDR3 sequence reads: CASGLAWGADQETQYF. In nucleotides, the CDR3 is TGTGCTAGTGGTTTGGCGTGGGGGGCGGACCAAGAGACCCAGTACTTC.

This clonotype turned up a few times. The rearrangement joins TRBV6-2 or TRBV6-3 to TRBJ2-7; 10 nucleotides align to TRBD2. The CDR3 loop spans 15 amino acids. Trimming removed 2 bases from V and 2 bases from J; junction bases left unmatched: 3. CDR1 is MNHEY and CDR2 is SVGEGT in the germline V gene. CDR3 in DNA: TGTGCCAGCAGTTACCTAGCGGGGGCCCCCTACGAGCAGTACTTC. Protein sequence: CASSYLAGAPYEQYF.

This chain connects TRBV5-1 to TRBJ2-1; 7 bases are shared with TRBD1. This CDR3 contains 15 residues. Trimming removed 0 bases from V and 4 bases from J; junction bases left unmatched: 4. CDR1 and CDR2 (germline): SGHRS, YFSETQ. The CDR3 loop reads CASSLEGAQYNEQFF. The DNA for the CDR3 is TGCGCCAGCAGCTTGGAGGGGGCGCAATACAATGAGCAGTTCTTC.

This clonotype appeared a few times. This chain uses TRBV5-5 with TRBJ2-6; TRBD1 matches at 7 bases. From germline, CDR1 is SGHKS and CDR2 YYEKEE (reference sequence). The CDR3 totals 16 residues. The J segment lost 2 bases and the V segment lost 3 bases, leaving 5 bases of the junction unmatched. DNA of the CDR3: TGTGCCAGCAGCTCTACAGGGGTGGCTGGGGCCAACGTCCTGACTTTC. The encoded protein is CASSSTGVAGANVLTF.

This sequence joins TRBV5-1 and TRBJ2-6; the match to TRBD2 covers 11 bases. The germline CDR1 and CDR2 sequences are SGHRS and YFSETQ. After removal of 0 bases from V and 11 bases from J, the junction contained 13 bases not matched to a gene. This CDR3 comprises 18 residues. The CDR3 sequence: CASSLDPSGGSGAYVLTF. In DNA, the CDR3 is TGCGCCAGCAGCTTGGATCCTAGCGGGGGGTCTGGAGCCTACGTCCTGACTTTC.

The chain recombines TRBV3-1 with TRBJ2-2; a weak D match, TRBD2 (5 bases). This CDR3 comprises 14 residues. Trimming stripped 7 bases from V and 3 bases from J, with 12 bases between. Per the germline V gene, CDR1 is LGHDT and CDR2 is YNNKEL (reference sequence). CDR3 nucleotide sequence: TGTGCCAGCACCCCCGACTACCACACCGGGGAGCTGTTTTTT. Translation: CASTPDYHTGELFF.

In its sample, this clonotype was seen a few times. This chain uses TRBV3-1 with TRBJ2-5; 9 bases line up with TRBD2. CDR3 length equals 17 residues. V was pared by 0 bases and J by 0 bases, with 5 bases of the junction left unmatched. Per germline, CDR1 LGHDT and CDR2 YNNKEL (reference sequence). Written as DNA, the CDR3 is TGTGCCAGCAGCCAAGATCGGCGGGGGGGGTACCAAGAGACCCAGTACTTC. Protein sequence: CASSQDRRGGYQETQYF.

V and J are TRBV20-1 and TRBJ2-5; maybe TRBD2 (5 bases). The CDR3 totals 12 residues. The germline gives CDR1 DFQATT, CDR2 SNEGSKA (reference sequence). Trimming stripped 1 base from V and 5 bases from J, with 8 bases between. The CDR3 bases are TGCAGTGCTAGAGGGAGGCAGGAGACCCAGTACTTC. Translating gives CSARGRQETQYF.

This clonotype was observed many times. The V call is TRBV14, the J call TRBJ2-6, with 9 bases identical to TRBD1. Germline CDR1 reads SGHDN; CDR2 reads FVKESK. The trim removed 6 bases at V and 0 bases at J, leaving 3 bases unmatched. The CDR3 totals 16 residues. The CDR3 here is CASSLTGGSGANVLTF. In DNA form, the CDR3 reads TGTGCCAGCAGTCTGACAGGGGGCTCTGGGGCCAACGTCCTGACTTTC.

The V and J genes are TRBV5-1 and TRBJ2-3, with 8 positions matching TRBD1. V lost 6 bases and J lost 4; bases outside the gene matches: 7. CDR1 and CDR2 from the germline V gene are SGHRS and YFSETQ. This CDR3 spans 14 amino acids. This CDR3 is CASKTGGIADTQYF. CDR3 sequence (DNA): TGCGCCAGCAAAACAGGGGGTATCGCAGATACGCAGTATTTT.

The chain uses TRBV4-1 and TRBJ2-1, with 8 bases identical to TRBD2. The CDR3 totals 15 residues. V gave up 4 bases and J gave up 6 bases; unmatched junction bases: 8. Germline V CDR1 and CDR2: MGHRA, YSYEKL. CDR3 coding DNA: TGCGCCAGCAGCCTAGCGGGGAGGCCGGGCAATGAGCAGTTCTTC. As protein: CASSLAGRPGNEQFF.